A single T cell receptor (beta chain) is shown here with its context. What it recognizes is unknown. With a much larger clone just one base away, this may be a read error. V shed 5 bases and J 6 bases; nucleotides not matched to a gene: 12. Looked up from germline, CDR1 is SGHAT and CDR2 is FQNNGV. The CDR3 length is 16 residues. This specimen belongs to a study of tumor-infiltrating lymphocytes in primary liver carcinoma. In the study overall: Those enrolled were patients of both sexes, who were aged 30 to 69 years.

TCR beta cDNA was reverse-transcribed from roughly 520 ng of total RNA. The reaction used a constant-region primer and ProtoScript II reverse transcriptase. A slightly modified ARM-PCR protocol with three nested multiplex PCR rounds produced these TCR beta libraries. The two initial PCR rounds, ten to eleven cycles each, used TRBV1-TRBV30 forward and C-beta reverse primers. TCRdb re-derived calls from the multiplex PCR reads in MiXCR, one entry per CDR3 protein. The sample gives 180,000 or so distinct CDR3 sequences, about 60% of which show up once; 72% is in the top ten. Unsorted whole blood supplied the blood RNA, and germline DNA was isolated too. Patients in the cohort were treatment-naive and living with chronic HBV infection. Study-level findings and limits: There was no comparison of CD4+ and CD8+ repertoires, as samples were bulk unsorted.

This chain connects TRBV11-2 to TRBJ2-1, with 8 bases identical to TRBD2. The receptor's source is a man in his forties with primary liver carcinoma and hepatitis B virus infection. The material sequenced was peripheral blood. The CDR3 DNA sequence: TGTGCCAGCAGCCACCACGCGGGAGGCTGGACCAATGAGCAGTTCTTC. Translation gives CASSHHAGGWTNEQFF.